These 5 T cell receptor beta chains were sequenced from one sample in a study of blood T cells in healthy people across ages. Primers used in a second PCR of roughly 7 to 12 cycles were a sample-barcoded 5' primer and a J-beta primer mix. TCRdb called the 5' RACE reads again in MiXCR, with one record for every CDR3 protein. The sample lists under 1,000,000 distinct CDR3 sequences; about 47% were seen once. Sequencing input: blood. These receptors all stem from a man of 80 years or more in good health.

About this clonotype: At one boundary the junction diverges from the germline segment, which might be a read error. The genes are TRBV28 and TRBJ1-2; the D is unclear. Germline V CDR1 and CDR2: MDHEN, SYDVKM. The CDR3 sequence is 12 residues long. The CDR3 sequence: CASGLPGYGYTF. CDR3 in DNA: TGTGCCAGCGGTTTACCCGGCTATGGCTACACCTTC.

In DNA form, the CDR3 reads TGTGCCATTAGGGACAGCCTCATGAACACTGAAGCTTTCTTT. It translates to CAIRDSLMNTEAFF. This sequence joins TRBV10-3 and TRBJ1-1; TRBD1 agrees at 7 bases. The CDR3 is made up of 14 amino acids. V gave up 9 bases and J gave up 0 bases; unmatched junction bases: 7. Germline CDR1 and CDR2: ENHRY and SYGVKD.

The rearrangement joins TRBV10-3 to TRBJ2-1; 10 bases align to TRBD2. The CDR3 extends over 15 amino acids. J lost 2 bases, V lost 8 bases, and 6 bases had no gene match. Germline values: CDR1 ENHRY, CDR2 SYGVKD. The CDR3 coding sequence is TGTGCCATCGGCAGCGGGGGGGCCGCCTACAATGAGCAGTTCTTC. This translates into CAIGSGGAAYNEQFF.

In its sample, this clonotype was seen once. This may be a read error, as it is one base from a much larger clone. This chain uses TRBV6-6 with TRBJ2-3; TRBD1 matches 10 bases. Germline CDR1 reads MNHNY; CDR2 reads SVGAGI (reference sequence). The CDR3 runs 17 residues. This CDR3 is CAGRQTRDRGSADTQYF. CDR3 in DNA: TGTGCCGGCAGACAAACCCGGGACAGGGGATCGGCAGATACGCAGTATTTT.

This chain joins TRBV5-1 and TRBJ2-1, with 15 bases that match TRBD2. This CDR3 is built from 20 residues. After removal of 1 base from V and 5 bases from J, the junction contained 13 bases not matched to a gene. The germline gives CDR1 SGHRS, CDR2 YFSETQ. The CDR3 is CASSLTVRTSGRAGNNEQFF. In nucleotides, the CDR3 is TGCGCCAGCAGCTTGACTGTTCGGACTAGCGGGAGGGCCGGCAACAATGAGCAGTTCTTC.